This T cell receptor beta chain was retrieved from a study of cytomegalovirus exposure and HLA in healthy donors. Remarks on this clone: The sample has other DNA sequences that encode this CDR3 too.

Trimming stripped 1 base from V and 0 bases from J, with 6 bases between. This CDR3 spans 14 amino acids. Germline V lookup: CDR1 SEHNR, CDR2 FQNEAQ (reference sequence). A multiplex PCR was run with 60 Vbeta primers and 13 Jbeta primers. Clones were read by immunoSEQ multiplex PCR, and TCRdb kept only the in-frame ones, dropping some. The sample yields over 150,000 clones, 60% to 80% seen once. The origin of this receptor is a man in his 60s in good health and CMV-seronegative. This chain uses TRBV7-9 with TRBJ1-1; no definite D call. Sequencing was carried out using PBMCs. The CDR3 bases are TGTGCCAGCAGCTTAGGAACGGTGAACACTGAAGCTTTCTTT. Amino acid sequence: CASSLGTVNTEAFF.